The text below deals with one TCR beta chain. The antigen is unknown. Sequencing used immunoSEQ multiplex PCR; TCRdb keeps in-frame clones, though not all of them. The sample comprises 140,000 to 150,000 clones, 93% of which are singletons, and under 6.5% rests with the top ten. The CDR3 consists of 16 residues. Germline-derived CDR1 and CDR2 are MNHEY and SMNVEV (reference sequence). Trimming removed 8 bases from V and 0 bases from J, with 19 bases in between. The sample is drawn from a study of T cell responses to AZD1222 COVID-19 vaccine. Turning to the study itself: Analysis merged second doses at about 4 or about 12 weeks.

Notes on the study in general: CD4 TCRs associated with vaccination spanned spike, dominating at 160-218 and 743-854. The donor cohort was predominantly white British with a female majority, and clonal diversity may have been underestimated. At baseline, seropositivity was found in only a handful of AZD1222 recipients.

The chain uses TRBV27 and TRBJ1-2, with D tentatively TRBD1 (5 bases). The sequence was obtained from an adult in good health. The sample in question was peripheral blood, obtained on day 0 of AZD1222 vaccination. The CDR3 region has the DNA TGTGCCAGCGCCTTTTCCGGGGCACTAGCTAACTATGGCTACACCTTC. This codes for CASAFSGALANYGYTF.